This T cell receptor (beta chain) was obtained from a study of persistence of HIV-infected CD4 T cells. Study at large: Blood samples, up to 180 mL, came from multiple time points, except a couple of leukapheresis donors sampled once.

The libraries were made with immunoSEQ version 4 in survey mode. Using immunoSEQ multiplex PCR, the repertoire was profiled, and TCRdb retains in-frame clones only, with some absent. This table has about 4,900 clones, around two thirds appearing once. Study-wide results and limits: Proviral oligoclonality tracked with TCR oligoclonality within the same sorted cells.

The CDR3 has 16 amino acids. Germline lookup yields CDR1 MNHNY and CDR2 SVGAGI (reference sequence). V shed 2 bases and J shed 5 bases, with 16 bases lying between them. Worth noting for this clone: Antigen unknown.

Cells were stimulated with CMV-infected fibroblast lysates at roughly 10 ug/mL. Responding CD4+ T cells were sorted by upregulation of both CD40 ligand and CD69. The chain recombines TRBV6-6 with TRBJ2-1; D is possibly TRBD2 (7 bases). The material was CD4+ T cells sorted from PBMCs after roughly 18-hour stimulation, obtained from a patient who received antiretroviral therapy. The clonotype originates from an adult man with HIV who was CMV-seropositive. CDR3 amino acids: CASSYGGGGKDNEQFF. CDR3 coding DNA: TGTGCCAGCAGTTACGGTGGCGGGGGCAAGGACAATGAGCAGTTCTTC.